The 28 T cell receptor beta chains given below trace back to one sample, sequenced in a study of spatial heterogeneity in lung cancer (dated by TCRdb to the late 2010s). The research as a whole found: A correlation was observed between the number of expanded intratumoral alpha and beta TCRs and the tumor nonsynonymous mutation count.

For these receptors, no antigen is known. The sample's time point label is to be understood as: sample taken at primary tumor resection. The library was built by means of 5' RACE. The listed sequencing device is NextSeq 500. TCRdb trimmed public reads at Q25 via fastp, called clones via MiXCR and kept in-frame beta chains. Here each entry gathers all rows of one CDR3 protein and keeps the most common genes and DNA. The sample data list some 6,000 distinct CDR3 sequences, and 12% to 15% of these were observed just once. The ten most abundant clones make up about 10% of the sample. The material was lung tumor tissue, obtained at surgery. The receptors stem from a male donor with early-stage non-small cell lung cancer.

This clonotype was seen ten or more times. Because this beta chain is a stray read in a library intended to capture alpha chains, its abundance should not be given much weight. The gene calls are TRBV19 and TRBJ1-2; D remains ambiguous. The CDR3 extends over 13 amino acids. The V end lost 6 bases, the J end lost 7 bases, and 15 bases lay between the germline ends. Germline V lookup: CDR1 LNHDA, CDR2 SQIVND (reference sequence). CDR3 sequence reads: CASSRTDIRGYTF. Here the CDR3 DNA reads TGTGCCAGTAGCAGGACCGATATACGTGGCTACACCTTC.

Many counts were recorded for this clonotype. In a library made to pick up alpha chains, this beta chain is a stray read with a size that means little. The CDR3 protein is CASSISGDRGTQYF. CDR3 DNA sequence: TGTGCCAGTAGTATTAGCGGAGACCGCGGTACGCAGTATTTT. The chain joins TRBV19 to TRBJ2-3; TRBD2 might be the D (6 bases). The V end was cut by 3 bases, the J end by 8 bases, with 15 bases between. This CDR3 spans 14 amino acids. Germline lookup yields CDR1 LNHDA and CDR2 SQIVND (reference sequence).

This clonotype is medium-sized (0.01 to 0.1%) in the sample. Within a library made for alpha chains, this beta chain is off target, and its count is uninformative. The chain uses TRBV6-6 and TRBJ1-2; D may be TRBD1 (6 bases). Germline lookup yields CDR1 MNHNY and CDR2 SVGAGI (reference sequence). This CDR3 has 15 amino acids. V was trimmed by 6 bases and J by 2 bases, leaving 16 bases between them. CDR3 residues: CASRDGGGANYGYTF. As DNA, the CDR3 is TGTGCCAGCAGGGATGGAGGGGGGGCCAACTATGGCTACACCTTC.

This clonotype rates as medium-sized. With the library built for alpha chains, this beta chain is off target and its frequency is not meaningful. This rearrangement joins TRBV7-9 to TRBJ2-5; tentatively, D is TRBD1 (5 bases). There are 15 residues in the CDR3. The V end was cut by 1 base, the J end by 4 bases, with 13 bases between. The V gene's germline CDR1 is SEHNR and CDR2 FQNEAQ (reference sequence). CDR3 DNA: TGTGCCAGCAGCTTAGGACAGCCAGGCCCAGAGACCCAGTACTTC. It encodes CASSLGQPGPETQYF.

This clonotype appeared many times. A library prepared for alpha chains yielded this beta chain as an off-target read; its size is of little meaning. V is TRBV7-3 and J is TRBJ2-2, with 7 bases lining up with TRBD2. CDR3 length equals 17 residues. V was pared by 5 bases and J by 5 bases, with 14 bases of the junction left unmatched. CDR1 is SGHTA and CDR2 is FQGTGA in the germline V gene. CDR3 protein: CASSPSLAGARTGELFF. DNA for the CDR3: TGTGCCAGCAGCCCGAGTCTTGCGGGAGCGCGGACCGGGGAGCTGTTTTTT.

This clonotype came up many times. With the library built for alpha chains, this beta chain is off target and its frequency is not meaningful. The chain has TRBV29-1 and TRBJ2-7, with 10 bases aligning to TRBD1. The CDR3 contains 13 residues. V shed 6 bases and J 6 bases; nucleotides not matched to a gene: 8. Germline V gene sequence: CDR1 SQVTM, CDR2 ANQGSEA. CDR3 bases: TGCAGCGTCCAACCGGGACAGGGGCGCGAGCAGTACTTC. It is translated as CSVQPGQGREQYF.

Of note for this clonotype: The library was prepared for alpha chains; this beta chain is a stray read, so its frequency means little. This sequence joins TRBV20-1 and TRBJ2-1; D call uncertain. CDR3 size: 13 residues. Germline V gives CDR1 DFQATT, CDR2 SNEGSKA (reference sequence). The V gene lost 4 bases and the J gene lost 0 bases, with 7 bases spanning the gap. The CDR3 loop reads CSATASSYNEQFF. CDR3 coding DNA: TGCAGTGCTACTGCGAGCTCCTACAATGAGCAGTTCTTC.

This clonotype was observed a few times. The size of this beta chain means little, since it is a stray read in a library made for alpha chains. This chain connects TRBV20-1 to TRBJ1-2; a possible D gene is TRBD1 (6 bases). From germline, CDR1 is DFQATT and CDR2 SNEGSKA (reference sequence). The CDR3 loop spans 14 amino acids. The V gene lost 2 bases and the J gene lost 4 bases, with 14 bases spanning the gap. CDR3 protein: CSARRGADLYGYTF. DNA of the CDR3: TGCAGTGCTAGACGGGGGGCGGATCTCTATGGCTACACCTTC.

This clonotype is labeled medium-sized. As an off-target read in a library built for alpha chains, this beta chain has a frequency of little significance. The chain is built from TRBV5-5 and TRBJ2-3; D not certain. Germline V gives CDR1 SGHKS, CDR2 YYEKEE (reference sequence). The CDR3 runs to 14 residues. Trimming removed 4 bases at V and 0 bases at J, with 9 bases between. The CDR3 spells CASSLSTSTDTQYF. The DNA of the CDR3 is TGTGCCAGCAGCCTTTCTACTAGCACAGATACGCAGTATTTT. The variable domain in full, completed from reference TRBV5-5 and TRBJ2-3, reads DAGVTQSPTHLIKTRGQQVTLRCSPISGHKSVSWYQQVLGQGPQFIFQYYEKEERGRGNFPDRFSARQFPNYSSELNVNALLLGDSALYLCASSLSTSTDTQYFGPGTRLTVL.

This clonotype appeared a single time. This beta chain is a stray read from a library made for alpha chains; its abundance is not meaningful. The chain couples TRBV7-2 to TRBJ2-3; 14 positions match TRBD2. Germline V gene data show CDR1 as SGHTA and CDR2 as FQGNSA. After removal of 2 bases from V and 0 bases from J, the junction contained 7 bases not matched to a gene. The CDR3 spans 19 residues. For the CDR3, the DNA is TGTGCCAGCAGCTTAAGGGGACTAGCGGGGGCGCTAAGCACAGATACGCAGTATTTT. This sequence encodes CASSLRGLAGALSTDTQYF.

Many counts were recorded for this clonotype. This beta chain is an off-target read within a library intended for alpha chains, so its frequency means little. The chain joins TRBV7-9 to TRBJ2-5; maybe TRBD2 (6 bases). Germline lookup yields CDR1 SEHNR and CDR2 FQNEAQ (reference sequence). The germline V and J ends were trimmed by 4 bases and 5 bases, with 17 bases remaining between them. This CDR3 is 15 amino acids long. CDR3 region: CASSYGGAQGETQYF. CDR3 nucleotide sequence: TGTGCCAGCAGCTACGGAGGGGCACAAGGGGAGACCCAGTACTTC.

This clonotype was seen at least ten times. The library was designed around alpha chains, so this beta chain is a stray read whose abundance carries little weight. The chain links TRBV28 to TRBJ2-6; TRBD1 matches 8 bases. V dropped 6 bases and J dropped 1; count of bases not matched to a gene: 8. CDR1 is MDHEN and CDR2 is SYDVKM in the germline V gene. The CDR3 runs 17 residues. The chain's CDR3 is CASRPGQGKSGANVLTF. The CDR3 region has the DNA TGTGCCAGCAGACCAGGACAGGGTAAATCTGGGGCCAACGTCCTGACTTTC. The full variable domain, its missing parts supplied by reference TRBV28 and TRBJ2-6, is DVKVTQSSRYLVKRTGEKVFLECVQDMDHENMFWYRQDPGLGLRLIYFSYDVKMKEKGDIPEGYSVSREKKERFSLILESASTNQTSMYLCASRPGQGKSGANVLTFGAGSRLTVL.

This clonotype rates as medium-sized. Found in a library prepared for alpha chains, this beta chain is an off-target read, and its abundance has little meaning. The chain recombines TRBV28 with TRBJ1-6; D remains unclear. Looked up from germline, CDR1 is MDHEN and CDR2 is SYDVKM. The CDR3 is made up of 13 amino acids. Trimming took off 3 bases at V and 8 bases at J, with 8 bases between the two ends. The CDR3 region is CASSLFRDSPLHF. In DNA, the CDR3 is TGTGCCAGCAGTTTGTTCCGGGATTCACCCCTCCACTTT.

As concerns this clonotype: Found in a library prepared for alpha chains, this beta chain is an off-target read, and its abundance has little meaning. The rearrangement links TRBV11-2 to TRBJ1-3; 7 bases align to TRBD1. Trimming cost V 4 bases and J 1 base; bases outside gene matches: 4. The CDR3 contains 15 residues. CDR1 SGHAT and CDR2 FQNNGV come from the germline V gene. The CDR3 region has the DNA TGTGCCAGCAGCTCCCGGACAGGATCTGGAAACACCATATATTTT. Its protein is CASSSRTGSGNTIYF.

By frequency in the sample, this clonotype is medium-sized (0.01 to 0.1%). The library was prepared for alpha chains; this beta chain is a stray read, so its frequency means little. This chain's CDR3 is CSVTTGGYEQYF. In DNA, the CDR3 is TGCAGCGTTACGACAGGGGGCTACGAGCAGTACTTC. The chain has TRBV29-1 and TRBJ2-7; 9 nucleotides line up with TRBD1. CDR1 SQVTM and CDR2 ANQGSEA come from the germline V gene. V was pared by 5 bases and J by 3 bases, with 2 bases of the junction left unmatched. This CDR3 has 12 residues.

Concerning this clonotype itself: This beta chain appears as a stray read in a library generated for alpha chains; its size is not informative. The chain joins TRBV28 to TRBJ1-1, with a tentative D call TRBD1 (6 bases). Germline assignment: CDR1 MDHEN and CDR2 SYDVKM. Trimming took off 6 bases at V and 1 base at J, with 18 bases between the two ends. The CDR3 spans 16 residues. The CDR3 nucleotides read TGTGCCAGCAGCTTTCTAAAGACAGGCAAGAACACTGAAGCTTTCTTT. Translated: CASSFLKTGKNTEAFF.

In its sample, this clonotype ranks as medium-sized. This beta chain came through as a stray read in a library set up for alpha chains, and its size says little. The chain has TRBV29-1 and TRBJ2-5; maybe TRBD1 (6 bases). From germline, CDR1 is SQVTM and CDR2 ANQGSEA. The CDR3 extends over 12 amino acids. V was shortened by 6 bases and J by 2 bases, with 10 bases between the two germline ends. The CDR3 nucleotides read TGCAGCGTCCTGACAGGACAAGAGACCCAGTACTTC. Translated, it gives CSVLTGQETQYF.

This clonotype was found many times. This beta chain is an unintended read in a library built for alpha chains; its size means little. This sequence joins TRBV20-1 and TRBJ2-1, with 7 bases matching TRBD1. This CDR3 has 15 amino acids. The germline V gene encodes CDR1 DFQATT and CDR2 SNEGSKA (reference sequence). Trimming removed 6 bases from V and 8 bases from J; junction bases left unmatched: 16. CDR3 residues: CSAASDRERLYEQFF. In DNA, the CDR3 is TGCAGTGCCGCCTCTGACAGGGAAAGACTCTATGAGCAGTTCTTC.

Comments on this clonotype: This beta chain represents an off-target read in a library built for alpha chains; its size is of limited meaning. V gene TRBV6-1 combines with J gene TRBJ1-5, with TRBD1 as a possible D gene (6 bases). V gave up 4 bases and J gave up 4 bases, with 14 bases separating them. The CDR3 totals 15 residues. CDR1 is MNHNS and CDR2 is SASEGT in the germline V gene. The CDR3 bases are TGTGCCAGCAGTGCGTACAGGACAGAAAATCAGCCCCAGCATTTT. Translating it yields CASSAYRTENQPQHF.

By share, this clonotype counts as medium-sized. This beta chain came through as a stray read in a library set up for alpha chains, and its size says little. The gene calls are TRBV6-6 and TRBJ2-2, with 7 bases lining up with TRBD1. V dropped 5 bases and J dropped 6; count of bases not matched to a gene: 6. The CDR3 covers 14 residues. Germline V gene data show CDR1 as MNHNY and CDR2 as SVGAGI (reference sequence). The CDR3 region is CASSKRGPSGELFF. CDR3 bases: TGTGCCAGCAGTAAAAGGGGGCCCTCCGGGGAGCTGTTTTTT.

In this sample, this clonotype turned up many times. The size of this beta chain means little, since it is a stray read in a library made for alpha chains. The rearrangement links TRBV28 to TRBJ1-5; D gene ambiguous. Per germline, CDR1 MDHEN and CDR2 SYDVKM. V dropped 2 bases and J dropped 9 bases, with 17 bases sitting between them. The CDR3 is 15 residues long. The CDR3 spells CASSLPFRKGGPQHF. CDR3 nucleotide sequence: TGTGCCAGCAGTTTACCCTTCCGGAAGGGAGGGCCCCAGCATTTT.

Judged by abundance, this clonotype is medium-sized. Being off target in a library aimed at alpha chains, this beta chain has a size of little meaning. The V gene is TRBV28, the J gene TRBJ2-4; D not certain. Germline CDR1 reads MDHEN; CDR2 reads SYDVKM. The germline V and J ends were trimmed by 4 bases and 7 bases, with 11 bases remaining between them. CDR3 length equals 13 residues. The DNA of the CDR3 is TGTGCCAGCAGTTCACCAGCGCGGAACATTCAGTACTTC. Translating it yields CASSSPARNIQYF.

Of note for this clonotype: This beta chain represents an off-target read in a library built for alpha chains; its size is of limited meaning. The chain is built from TRBV3-1 and TRBJ2-1; 7 nucleotides align to TRBD2. The CDR3 has 15 amino acids. Germline V gene lookup returns CDR1 LGHDT and CDR2 YNNKEL (reference sequence). After removal of 6 bases from V and 3 bases from J, the junction contained 8 bases not matched to a gene. The CDR3 sequence: CASSPRGGGYNEQFF. The CDR3 DNA is TGTGCCAGCAGTCCAAGGGGCGGGGGCTACAATGAGCAGTTCTTC.

About this clonotype itself: This beta chain is an unintended read in a library built for alpha chains; its size means little. V is TRBV6-5 and J is TRBJ2-7; a weak D match, TRBD1 (6 bases). The V and J ends lost 0 bases and 4 bases respectively, with 13 bases between them. The germline gives CDR1 MNHEY, CDR2 SVGAGI. The CDR3 has 15 residues. The CDR3 sequence: CASSYSTGPSYEQYF. CDR3 in DNA: TGTGCCAGCAGTTACTCGACAGGCCCGTCTTACGAGCAGTACTTC.

About this clonotype itself: The library was built for alpha chains, so this beta chain is an off-target read and its size means little. The gene calls are TRBV7-8 and TRBJ2-2; 10 nucleotides line up with TRBD1. Germline-derived CDR1 and CDR2 are SGHVS and FQNEAQ. The CDR3 has 19 amino acids. Trimming at V came to 4 bases and at J to 1 base, leaving 12 bases not matched to a gene. The CDR3 DNA follows: TGTGCCAGCAGCTCCCCTCCGGGACAGGGGACCTTGAACACCGGGGAGCTGTTTTTT. It translates to CASSSPPGQGTLNTGELFF.

Judged by abundance, this clonotype is medium-sized. Little can be read into the size of this beta chain, an off-target read in a library designed for alpha chains. The rearrangement uses TRBV7-3 and TRBJ1-1; D remains unclear. Trimming pared 4 bases from V and 5 bases from J, leaving 11 bases between. The V gene's germline CDR1 is SGHTA and CDR2 FQGTGA. This CDR3 contains 13 residues. The CDR3 sequence: CASSSTWGTEAFF. CDR3 sequence (DNA): TGTGCCAGCAGCTCAACCTGGGGTACTGAAGCTTTCTTT.

This clonotype was seen repeatedly, ten times or more. In a library made to pick up alpha chains, this beta chain is a stray read with a size that means little. The rearrangement joins TRBV20-1 to TRBJ2-2; 10 bases fit TRBD2. This CDR3 spans 15 amino acids. The trim removed 3 bases at V and 5 bases at J, leaving 6 bases unmatched. Germline CDR1 and CDR2: DFQATT and SNEGSKA (reference sequence). CDR3 sequence: CSARASGSLTGELFF. For the CDR3, the DNA is TGCAGTGCTAGGGCTAGCGGGAGTTTGACCGGGGAGCTGTTTTTT.

There are a few counts of this clonotype. In a library made to pick up alpha chains, this beta chain is a stray read with a size that means little. The chain is built from TRBV11-2 and TRBJ2-1; 8 positions match TRBD2. The CDR3 extends over 20 amino acids. The ends lost 3 bases at V and 0 bases at J; junction bases unmatched: 16. Germline V gives CDR1 SGHAT, CDR2 FQNNGV. The CDR3 DNA reads as TGTGCCAGCAGCTTTTTCCCCCTATTCCTTAGCGGGACCTCCTACAATGAGCAGTTCTTC. Residues: CASSFFPLFLSGTSYNEQFF.